These T cell receptor beta chains were read from a single sample in a study of blood T cell repertoires in COVID-19. Profiled with immunoSEQ multiplex PCR; TCRdb holds only in-frame clones, not every one. This table holds some 140,000 clones, roughly 80% found once. Sequencing used peripheral blood. These receptors were taken from a woman in her sixties with acute or convalescent COVID-19. The CDR3 runs from the conserved cysteine through the conserved F or W. A D gene is named only where the DNA matches it firmly.

d_call	v_call	j_call	cdr3_aa	cdr3_nt
TRBD1	TRBV29-1	TRBJ2-7	CSVEGTGTYEQYF	TGCAGCGTTGAGGGGACAGGAACCTACGAGCAGTACTTC
-	TRBV7-2	TRBJ2-5	CASSLGTVQETQYF	TGTGCCAGCAGCCTTGGGACTGTCCAAGAGACCCAGTACTTC
-	TRBV19	TRBJ1-1	CASEGGQGSSEAFF	TGTGCCAGTGAGGGTGGGCAGGGGAGTTCTGAAGCTTTCTTT
-	TRBV18	TRBJ1-6	CASSSKGYNSPLHF	TGTGCCAGCTCAAGTAAGGGGTACAATTCACCCCTCCACTTT
TRBD2	TRBV19	TRBJ2-5	CASSSGLAGDETQYF	TGTGCCAGTAGTTCCGGACTAGCGGGGGATGAGACCCAGTACTTC
-	TRBV12-3/TRBV12-4	TRBJ2-3	CASLRSGGQYF	TGTGCCAGCCTACGCTCCGGGGGGCAGTATTTT
-	TRBV6-5	TRBJ1-2	CASSYSLQGGYGYTF	TGTGCCAGCAGTTACTCCCTACAGGGCGGGTATGGCTACACCTTC
-	TRBV7-3	TRBJ1-1	CASSLATGIGNTEAFF	TGTGCCAGCAGCTTAGCAACAGGGATTGGGAACACTGAAGCTTTCTTT
TRBD1	TRBV28	TRBJ1-1	CASSYNRGRNTEAFF	TGTGCCAGCAGTTATAACAGGGGGCGGAACACTGAAGCTTTCTTT
-	TRBV18	TRBJ2-1	CASSPKSLGSYNEQFF	TGTGCCAGCTCACCAAAAAGTCTAGGCTCCTACAATGAGCAGTTCTTC
-	TRBV19	TRBJ2-4	CASSLSTELLAKNIQYF	TGTGCCAGTAGTTTGTCGACAGAGCTTTTAGCCAAAAACATTCAGTACTTC
TRBD1	TRBV15	TRBJ2-7	CATSTPGQGRYEQYF	TGTGCCACCAGCACTCCGGGACAGGGGCGCTACGAGCAGTACTTC
TRBD1	TRBV7-9	TRBJ1-2	CASSRDRGAYYTF	TGTGCCAGCAGCCGGGACAGGGGCGCATACTACACCTTC